This TCR beta chain is drawn from a study of cytomegalovirus exposure and HLA in healthy donors. Comment on this clone: Its target is unknown.

General observations from the study: While the bulk of TCR sequences proved rare, some public TCRs turned up in many donors.

The CDR3 is made up of 13 amino acids. Trimming took off 2 bases at V and 4 bases at J, with 8 bases between the two ends. Germline V gene sequence: CDR1 MNHNY, CDR2 SVGAGI (reference sequence). Amplification used 60 Vbeta primers and 13 Jbeta primers. Produced via immunoSEQ multiplex PCR; TCRdb's table is partial and in-frame only. Counted here are some 140,000 clones, 74% occurring once; the ten biggest clones make up around 2.3%. The sample consisted of PBMCs. The chain has TRBV6-6 and TRBJ1-1, with TRBD1 as a possible D gene (5 bases). The sequence was collected from a man aged 30 to 45 in good health and CMV-seronegative. CDR3 coding DNA: TGTGCCAGCAGTTACGGGGACTCCACTGAAGCTTTCTTT. The encoded protein is CASSYGDSTEAFF.